The next 12 T cell receptor beta chains were all read from a single sample in a study of blood T cell repertoires in COVID-19. Assay: immunoSEQ multiplex PCR; the TCRdb copy retains only in-frame clones and omits some. The profile covers about 88,000 clones, with roughly 90% appearing a single time and approximately 1.6% taken by the ten largest. The specimen was peripheral blood. Receptors originate from a man aged 60-69 years with acute or convalescent COVID-19.

This clone was seen only a few times. The chain carries TRBV18 and TRBJ2-5; D unclear. This CDR3 region has 11 residues. The V gene's germline CDR1 is KGHSH and CDR2 LQKENI. Trimming cost V 6 bases and J 2 bases, with 4 bases left between them. The CDR3 region has the DNA TGTGCCAGCTCGCAGCAAGAGACCCAGTACTTC. It yields the protein CASSQQETQYF.

The chain recombines TRBV7-8 with TRBJ2-4; D is ambiguous. In germline, CDR1 is SGHVS, CDR2 FQNEAQ. Trimming removed 5 bases at V and 0 bases at J, with 14 bases between. This CDR3 contains 16 residues. CDR3 region: CASSTPTELAKNIQYF. The DNA for the CDR3 is TGTGCCAGCAGCACCCCCACAGAACTAGCCAAAAACATTCAGTACTTC.

This chain joins TRBV30 and TRBJ2-7; TRBD1 is a possible D gene (5 bases). Trimming left V 0 bases short and J 1 base short, with 10 bases between. Germline-derived CDR1 and CDR2 are GTSNPN and SVGIG (reference sequence). This CDR3 comprises 14 residues. CDR3 DNA: TGTGCCTGGAGTGTAGACAGCTATTCCTACGAGCAGTACTTC. Its protein product is CAWSVDSYSYEQYF.

This chain connects TRBV20-1 to TRBJ2-3, with 8 bases fitting TRBD1. Trimming cost V 8 bases and J 10 bases; bases outside gene matches: 5. The CDR3 has 10 amino acids. The V gene's germline CDR1 is DFQATT and CDR2 SNEGSKA (reference sequence). The CDR3 bases are TGCAGTCCTTGGGACAGGTCGCAGTATTTT. This sequence encodes CSPWDRSQYF.

This chain uses TRBV5-8 with TRBJ1-1, with D hard to call. Germline V gene data show CDR1 as SGHTS and CDR2 as YDEGEE. This CDR3 comprises 14 residues. V was clipped by 0 bases and J by 0 bases, with 6 bases between them. The CDR3, as DNA: TGTGCCAGCAGCTTGGGACTGATGAACACTGAAGCTTTCTTT. This translates into CASSLGLMNTEAFF.

The chain combines TRBV28 with TRBJ2-7; 9 bases line up with TRBD1. Germline CDR1 and CDR2: MDHEN and SYDVKM. With V trimmed by 4 bases and J by 2 bases, 6 bases remained unmatched. This CDR3 region has 15 residues. CDR3 DNA sequence: TGTGCCAGCAGTTCTCCCCGGGACAGGGCCTACGAGCAGTACTTC. It specifies CASSSPRDRAYEQYF.

This rearrangement joins TRBV19 to TRBJ2-7, with D unresolved. The germline V and J ends were trimmed by 10 bases and 5 bases, with 18 bases remaining between them. Looked up from germline, CDR1 is LNHDA and CDR2 is SQIVND (reference sequence). This CDR3 has 13 residues. This CDR3 is CATSAQARDEQYF. The DNA of the CDR3 is TGTGCCACCTCGGCGCAGGCGAGAGACGAGCAGTACTTC.

This rearrangement joins TRBV18 to TRBJ2-1, with 11 bases lining up with TRBD2. From germline, CDR1 is KGHSH and CDR2 LQKENI. CDR3 length: 16 amino acids. Trimming at V came to 2 bases and at J to 3 bases, leaving 3 bases not matched to a gene. This CDR3 is CASSPSLAGGYNEQFF. CDR3 nucleotide sequence: TGTGCCAGCTCACCATCCCTAGCGGGAGGCTACAATGAGCAGTTCTTC.

J is TRBJ1-1 and V is TRBV3-1 (or the pseudogene TRBV3-2); TRBD1 might be the D (6 bases). CDR1 and CDR2 from the germline V gene are LGHDT and YNNKEL (reference sequence). This CDR3 has 17 amino acids. V dropped 5 bases and J dropped 0 bases, with 19 bases sitting between them. The CDR3 coding sequence is TGTGCCAGCAGCACAACACAGGGCTTCGATTTGAACACTGAAGCTTTCTTT. Residues: CASSTTQGFDLNTEAFF.

The CDR3, as DNA: TGTGCCAGCTCCATAGGGGCGAACACTGAAGCTTTCTTT. Translating gives CASSIGANTEAFF. This chain connects TRBV28 to TRBJ1-1; D possibly corresponds to TRBD1 (5 bases). Trimming took 8 bases from V and 1 from J, leaving 11 bases between them. The CDR3 spans 13 residues. Looked up from germline, CDR1 is MDHEN and CDR2 is SYDVKM.

The chain couples TRBV28 to TRBJ1-5, with D possibly TRBD1 on 5 matching bases. V was shortened by 6 bases and J by 8 bases, with 26 bases between the two germline ends. This CDR3 is built from 17 residues. The germline V gene encodes CDR1 MDHEN and CDR2 SYDVKM. The CDR3 here is CASSSGPGGGTGKPQHF. As DNA, the CDR3 is TGTGCCAGCAGCTCCGGGCCCGGGGGGGGGACGGGAAAGCCCCAGCATTTT.

The chain links TRBV7-5 to TRBJ2-1; the D call in the table, TRBD2, was not verified against the DNA. TRBV7-5 is a known pseudogene. The CDR3 is 13 amino acids. The chain's CDR3 is CAKGGATFPEQFF. CDR3 sequence (DNA): TGTGCCAAAGGAGGGGCCACTTTTCCCGAGCAGTTCTTC.